A single T cell receptor (beta chain) is shown here with its context. The antigen is not known. Time point: blood 4 weeks post-SBRT, at nephrectomy. Treatment given: 15 Gy SBRT to primary tumor, nephrectomy 4 weeks later. Nephrectomy followed 15 Gy stereotactic body radiation by 4 weeks. The data derive from a study of radiation and T cells in renal cell carcinoma. Study-wide points: Top tumor clonotypes rose in blood 2 weeks post-radiation, then contracted.

This CDR3 contains 13 residues. V was trimmed by 4 bases and J by 2 bases, leaving 9 bases between them. CDR1 SGHDT and CDR2 YYEEEE come from the germline V gene. This table comes from immunoSEQ multiplex PCR, and its TCRdb copy is limited to in-frame clones, with some not included. The data hold 150,000 or so clones, with about 88% observed a single time. The chain employs TRBV5-6 and TRBJ1-1; D is undetermined. The specimen was blood, collected from a patient whose treatment included radiotherapy and nephrectomy. This receptor was identified in a woman aged 50 to 60 with renal cell carcinoma. CDR3 bases: TGTGCCAGCAGCAGCACACCTAACACTGAAGCTTTCTTT. This translates into CASSSTPNTEAFF.